This T cell receptor beta chain was observed in a study of PD-L1 blockade in urothelial cancer. Regarding time point: pretreatment peripheral blood. Assay: immunoSEQ multiplex PCR; the TCRdb copy retains only in-frame clones and omits some. The data hold approximately 71,000 clones, with around 84% observed a single time. The CDR3 contains 14 residues. The germline V gene encodes CDR1 SQVTM and CDR2 ANQGSEA. Trimming removed 6 bases at V and 5 bases at J, with 16 bases between. The rearrangement uses TRBV29-1 and TRBJ1-4, with D maybe TRBD1 (5 bases). Sequencing used PBMCs, obtained around atezolizumab (anti-PD-L1) treatment. The sequence was obtained from an older woman with urothelial cancer. The CDR3, as DNA: TGCAGCGTGGGACTGAAGGGCCCAAATGAAAAACTGTTTTTT. Translation gives CSVGLKGPNEKLFF.